These 2 T cell receptor beta chains were sequenced from one sample in a study of CD4+ T cells in melanoma. Using immunoSEQ multiplex PCR, the repertoire was profiled, and TCRdb retains in-frame clones only, with some absent. The top ten hold 1.5% to 1.7% of the sample, which has 120,000 to 150,000 clones, about nine tenths seen once. These receptors were collected from a human donor with melanoma.

The chain couples TRBV18 to TRBJ2-1; TRBD1 agrees at 8 bases. V trimming: 2 bases; J trimming: 7 bases; junction bases outside the gene matches: 10. Germline CDR1 KGHSH, CDR2 LQKENI. The length of the CDR3 is 16 residues. CDR3 sequence: CASSPDRQGIWNEQFF. The DNA of the CDR3 is TGTGCCAGCTCACCAGACCGACAGGGGATTTGGAATGAGCAGTTCTTC. Filled out from reference TRBV18 and TRBJ2-1, the complete variable domain reads NAGVMQNPRHLVRRRGQEARLRCSPMKGHSHVYWYRQLPEEGLKFMVYLQKENIIDESGMPKERFSAEFPKEGPSILRIQQVVRGDSAAYFCASSPDRQGIWNEQFFGPGTRLTVL.

The chain recombines TRBV30 with TRBJ2-5; 8 bases align to TRBD2. The V gene's germline CDR1 is GTSNPN and CDR2 SVGIG (reference sequence). V was clipped by 3 bases and J by 5 bases; unmatched bases: 5. This CDR3 comprises 13 residues. CDR3 residues: CAWSLRGVETQYF. For the CDR3, the DNA is TGTGCCTGGAGCTTGCGGGGGGTTGAGACCCAGTACTTC.